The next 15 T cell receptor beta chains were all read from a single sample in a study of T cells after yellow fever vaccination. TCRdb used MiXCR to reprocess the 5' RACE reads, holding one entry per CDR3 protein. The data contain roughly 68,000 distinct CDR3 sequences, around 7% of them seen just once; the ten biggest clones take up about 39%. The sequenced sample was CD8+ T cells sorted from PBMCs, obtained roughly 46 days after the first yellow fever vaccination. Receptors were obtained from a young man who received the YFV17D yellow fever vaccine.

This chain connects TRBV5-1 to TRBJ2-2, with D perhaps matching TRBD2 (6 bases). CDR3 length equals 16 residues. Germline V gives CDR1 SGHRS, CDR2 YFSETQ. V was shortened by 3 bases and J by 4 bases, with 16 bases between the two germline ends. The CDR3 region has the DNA TGCGCCAGCAGCTGGGGAGGTGGGCGAGGCACCGGGGAGCTGTTTTTT. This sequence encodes CASSWGGGRGTGELFF.

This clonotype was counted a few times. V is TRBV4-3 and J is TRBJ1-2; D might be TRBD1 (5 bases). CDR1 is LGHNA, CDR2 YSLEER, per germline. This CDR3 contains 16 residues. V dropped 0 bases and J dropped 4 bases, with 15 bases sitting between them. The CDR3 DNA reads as TGCGCCAGCAGCCAAGATAGGGACGGGTTAGTCTATGGCTACACCTTC. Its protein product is CASSQDRDGLVYGYTF.

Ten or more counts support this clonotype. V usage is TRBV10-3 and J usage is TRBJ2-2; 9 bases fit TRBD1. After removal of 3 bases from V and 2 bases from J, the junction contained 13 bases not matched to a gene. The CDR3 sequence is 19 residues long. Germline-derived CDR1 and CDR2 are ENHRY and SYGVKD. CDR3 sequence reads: CAISDPIIRDRVNTGELFF. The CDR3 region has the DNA TGTGCCATCAGTGACCCAATAATCCGGGACAGGGTCAACACCGGGGAGCTGTTTTTT.

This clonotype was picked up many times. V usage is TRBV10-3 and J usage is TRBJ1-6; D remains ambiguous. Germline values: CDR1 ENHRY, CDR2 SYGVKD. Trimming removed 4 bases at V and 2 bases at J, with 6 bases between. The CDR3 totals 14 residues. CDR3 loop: CAISVDTYNSPLHF. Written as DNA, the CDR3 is TGTGCCATCAGTGTAGACACCTATAATTCACCCCTCCACTTT.

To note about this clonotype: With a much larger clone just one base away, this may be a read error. CDR3 protein: CASIPTGTPAYNEQFF. The CDR3, as DNA: TGTGCCAGCATTCCAACAGGGACTCCGGCCTACAATGAGCAGTTCTTC. V is TRBV6-2 or TRBV6-3 and J is TRBJ2-1, with D tentatively TRBD1 or TRBD2 (6 bases each). V was shortened by 7 bases and J by 2 bases, with 18 bases between the two germline ends. CDR3 size: 16 residues. Germline CDR1 reads MNHEY; CDR2 reads SVGEGT.

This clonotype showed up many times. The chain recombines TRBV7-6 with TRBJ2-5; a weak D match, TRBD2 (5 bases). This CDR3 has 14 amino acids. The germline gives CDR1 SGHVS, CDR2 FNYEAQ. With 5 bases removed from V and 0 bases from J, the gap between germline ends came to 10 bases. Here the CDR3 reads CASSVTGYQETQYF. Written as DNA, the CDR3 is TGTGCCAGCAGCGTGACGGGGTACCAAGAGACCCAGTACTTC. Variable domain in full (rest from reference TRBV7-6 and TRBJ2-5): GAGVSQSPRYKVTKRGQDVALRCDPISGHVSLYWYRQALGQGPEFLTYFNYEAQQDKSGLPNDRFSAERPEGSISTLTIQRTEQRDSAMYRCASSVTGYQETQYFGPGTRLLVL.

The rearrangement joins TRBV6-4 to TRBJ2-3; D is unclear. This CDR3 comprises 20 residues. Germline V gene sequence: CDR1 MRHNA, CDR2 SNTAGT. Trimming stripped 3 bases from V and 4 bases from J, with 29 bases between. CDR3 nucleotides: TGTGCCAGCAGTGAACTCGGGCCTGTAAGACTGCCCGAAGACTCAGATACGCAGTATTTT. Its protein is CASSELGPVRLPEDSDTQYF.

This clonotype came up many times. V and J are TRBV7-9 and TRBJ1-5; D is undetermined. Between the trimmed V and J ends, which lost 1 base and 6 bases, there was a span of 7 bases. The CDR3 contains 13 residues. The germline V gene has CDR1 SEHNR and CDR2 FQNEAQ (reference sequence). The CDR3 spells CASSLVGFQPQHF. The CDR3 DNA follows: TGTGCCAGCAGCTTAGTAGGGTTTCAGCCCCAGCATTTT. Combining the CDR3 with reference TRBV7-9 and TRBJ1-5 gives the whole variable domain DTGVSQNPRHKITKRGQNVTFRCDPISEHNRLYWYRQTLGQGPEFLTYFQNEAQLEKSRLLSDRFSAERPKGSFSTLEIQRTEQGDSAMYLCASSLVGFQPQHFGDGTRLSIL.

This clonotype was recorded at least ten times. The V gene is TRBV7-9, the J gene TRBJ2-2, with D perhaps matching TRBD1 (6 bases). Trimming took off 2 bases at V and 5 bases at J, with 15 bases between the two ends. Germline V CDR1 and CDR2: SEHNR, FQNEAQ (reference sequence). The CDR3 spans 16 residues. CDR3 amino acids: CASSLRGYEETGELFF. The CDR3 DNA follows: TGTGCCAGCAGCTTAAGGGGGTACGAAGAAACCGGGGAGCTGTTTTTT.

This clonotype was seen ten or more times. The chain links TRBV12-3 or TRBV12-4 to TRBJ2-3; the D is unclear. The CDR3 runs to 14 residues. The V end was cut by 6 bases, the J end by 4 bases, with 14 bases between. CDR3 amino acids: CASSSPYGPDTQYF. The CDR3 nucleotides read TGTGCCAGCAGCTCGCCTTATGGGCCAGATACGCAGTATTTT.

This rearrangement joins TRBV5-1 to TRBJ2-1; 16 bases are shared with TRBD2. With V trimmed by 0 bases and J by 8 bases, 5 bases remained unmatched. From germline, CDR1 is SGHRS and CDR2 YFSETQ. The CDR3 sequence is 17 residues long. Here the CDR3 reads CASSLEGTSGGDHEQFF. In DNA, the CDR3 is TGCGCCAGCAGCTTGGAGGGGACTAGCGGGGGGGACCATGAGCAGTTCTTC.

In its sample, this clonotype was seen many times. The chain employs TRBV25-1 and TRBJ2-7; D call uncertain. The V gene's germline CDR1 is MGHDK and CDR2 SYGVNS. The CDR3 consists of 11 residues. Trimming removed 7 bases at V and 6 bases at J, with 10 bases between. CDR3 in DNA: TGTGCCAGCACTTTCAACGCCGAGCAGTACTTC. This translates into CASTFNAEQYF.

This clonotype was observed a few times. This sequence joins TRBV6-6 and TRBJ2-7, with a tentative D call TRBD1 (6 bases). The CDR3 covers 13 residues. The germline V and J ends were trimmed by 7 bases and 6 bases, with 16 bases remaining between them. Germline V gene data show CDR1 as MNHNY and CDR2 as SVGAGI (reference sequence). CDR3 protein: CASTPHPGAEQYV. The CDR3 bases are TGTGCCAGCACCCCCCACCCAGGGGCCGAGCAGTACGTC.

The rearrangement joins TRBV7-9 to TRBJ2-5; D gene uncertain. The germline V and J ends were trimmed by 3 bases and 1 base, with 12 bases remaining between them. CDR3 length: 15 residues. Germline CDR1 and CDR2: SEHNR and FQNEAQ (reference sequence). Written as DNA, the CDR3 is TGTGCCAGCAGCTTGATCCTAGTCCTCCAAGAGACCCAGTACTTC. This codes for CASSLILVLQETQYF.

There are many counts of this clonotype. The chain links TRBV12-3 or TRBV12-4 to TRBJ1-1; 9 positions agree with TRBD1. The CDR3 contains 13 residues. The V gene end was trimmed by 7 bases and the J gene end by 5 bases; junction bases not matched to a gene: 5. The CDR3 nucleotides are TGTGCCAGCACCGAGACAGGGGGAACTGAAGCTTTCTTT. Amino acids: CASTETGGTEAFF.